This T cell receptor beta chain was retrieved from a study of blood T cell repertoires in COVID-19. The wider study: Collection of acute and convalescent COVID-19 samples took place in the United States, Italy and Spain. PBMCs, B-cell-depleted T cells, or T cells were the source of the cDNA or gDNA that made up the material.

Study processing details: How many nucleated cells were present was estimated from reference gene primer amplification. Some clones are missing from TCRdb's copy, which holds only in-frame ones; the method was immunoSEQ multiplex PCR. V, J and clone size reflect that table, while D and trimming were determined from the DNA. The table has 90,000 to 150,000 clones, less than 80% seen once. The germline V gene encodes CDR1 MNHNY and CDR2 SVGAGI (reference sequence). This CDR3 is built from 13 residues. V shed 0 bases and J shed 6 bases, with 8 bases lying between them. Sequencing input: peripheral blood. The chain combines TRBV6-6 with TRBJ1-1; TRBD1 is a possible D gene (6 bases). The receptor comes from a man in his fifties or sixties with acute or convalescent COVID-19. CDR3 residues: CASSYSQGAEAFF. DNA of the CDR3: TGTGCCAGCAGTTACTCACAGGGCGCTGAAGCTTTCTTT.